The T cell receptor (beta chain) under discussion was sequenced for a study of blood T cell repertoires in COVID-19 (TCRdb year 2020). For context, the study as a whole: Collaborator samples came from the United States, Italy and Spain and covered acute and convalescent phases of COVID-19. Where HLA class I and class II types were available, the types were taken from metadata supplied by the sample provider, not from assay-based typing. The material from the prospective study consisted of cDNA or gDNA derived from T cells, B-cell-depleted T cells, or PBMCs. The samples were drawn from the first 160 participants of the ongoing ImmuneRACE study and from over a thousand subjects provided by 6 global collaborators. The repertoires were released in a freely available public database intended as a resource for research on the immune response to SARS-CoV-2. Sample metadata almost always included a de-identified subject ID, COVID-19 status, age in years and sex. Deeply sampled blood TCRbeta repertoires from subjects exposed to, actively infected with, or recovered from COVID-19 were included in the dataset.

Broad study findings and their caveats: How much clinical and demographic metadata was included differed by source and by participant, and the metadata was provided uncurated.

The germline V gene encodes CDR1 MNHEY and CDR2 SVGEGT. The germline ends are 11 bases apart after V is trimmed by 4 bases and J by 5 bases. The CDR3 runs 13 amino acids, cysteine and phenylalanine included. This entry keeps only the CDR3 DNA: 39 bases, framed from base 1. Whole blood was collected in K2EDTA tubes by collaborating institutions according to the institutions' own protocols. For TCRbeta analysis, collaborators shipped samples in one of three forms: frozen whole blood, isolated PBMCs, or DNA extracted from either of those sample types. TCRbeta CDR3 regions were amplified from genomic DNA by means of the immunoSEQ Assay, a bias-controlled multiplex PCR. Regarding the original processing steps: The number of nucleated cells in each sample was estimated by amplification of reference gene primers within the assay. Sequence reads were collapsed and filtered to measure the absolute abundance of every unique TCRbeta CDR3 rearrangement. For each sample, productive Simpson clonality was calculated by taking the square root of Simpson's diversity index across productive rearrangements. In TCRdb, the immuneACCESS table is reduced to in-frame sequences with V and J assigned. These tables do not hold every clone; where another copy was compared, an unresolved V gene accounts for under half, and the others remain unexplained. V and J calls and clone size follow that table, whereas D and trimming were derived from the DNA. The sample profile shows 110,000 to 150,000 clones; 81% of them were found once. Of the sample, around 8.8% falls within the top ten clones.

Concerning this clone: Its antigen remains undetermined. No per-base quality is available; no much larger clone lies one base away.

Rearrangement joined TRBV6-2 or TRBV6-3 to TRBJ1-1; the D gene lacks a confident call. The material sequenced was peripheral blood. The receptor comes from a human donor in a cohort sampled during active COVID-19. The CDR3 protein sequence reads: CASSSPPGTEAFF. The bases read TGTGCCAGCAGTTCTCCCCCGGGTACTGAAGCTTTCTTT.